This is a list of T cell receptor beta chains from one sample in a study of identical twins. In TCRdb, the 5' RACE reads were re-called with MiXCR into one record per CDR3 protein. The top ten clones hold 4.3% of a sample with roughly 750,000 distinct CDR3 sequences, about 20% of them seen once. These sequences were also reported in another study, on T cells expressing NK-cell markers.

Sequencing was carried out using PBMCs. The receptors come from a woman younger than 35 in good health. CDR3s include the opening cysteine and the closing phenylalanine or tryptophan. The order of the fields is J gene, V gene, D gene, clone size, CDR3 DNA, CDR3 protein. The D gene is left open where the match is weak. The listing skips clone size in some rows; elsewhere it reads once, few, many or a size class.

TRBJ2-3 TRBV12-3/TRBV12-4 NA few TGTGCCAGCAGTATCCTCGGCACAGATACGCAGTATTTT CASSILGTDTQYF
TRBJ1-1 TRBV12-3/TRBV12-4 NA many TGTGCCAGCAGTCCCCCAGCGCAAGAAGCTTTCTTT CASSPPAQEAFF
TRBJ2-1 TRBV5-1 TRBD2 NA TGCGCCAGCAGCCACAAGGGGGGGGCTAGCGGGGTGAATGAGCAGTTCTTC CASSHKGGASGVNEQFF
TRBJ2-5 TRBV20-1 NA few TGCAGTGCTCCTCGACAGAACAAAGAGACCCAGTACTTC CSAPRQNKETQYF
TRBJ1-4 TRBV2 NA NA TGTGCCAGCAGGGTTTCTTCAACTAATGAAAAACTGTTTTTT CASRVSSTNEKLFF
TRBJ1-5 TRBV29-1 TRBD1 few TGCAGCGGGGGGGACAGGAACCAGCCCCAGCATTTT CSGGDRNQPQHF
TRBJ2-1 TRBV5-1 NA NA TGCGCCAGCAGCTTGCTCTCCCGACGTTTTGAGCAGTTCTTC CASSLLSRRFEQFF
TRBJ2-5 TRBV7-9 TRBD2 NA TGTGCCACCACGTATACTAGCGAAGAGACCCAGTACTTC CATTYTSEETQYF
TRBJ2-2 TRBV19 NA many TGTGCCGGGGGAGGACAGGCTAATACCGGGGAGCTGTTTTTT CAGGGQANTGELFF
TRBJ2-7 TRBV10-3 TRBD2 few TGTGCCATCAGCCCTAGCGGGAGGGCCGACGAGCAGTACTTC CAISPSGRADEQYF
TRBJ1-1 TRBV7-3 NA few TGTGCCAGCAGCTGGAGGAGGGACACTGAAGCTTTCTTT CASSWRRDTEAFF
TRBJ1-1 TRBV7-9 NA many TGTGCCAGCAGTTTAATGAACACTGAAGCTTTCTTT CASSLMNTEAFF
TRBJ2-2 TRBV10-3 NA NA TGTGCCATCAGTGAAGGCGGGGGCGGGGAGGAGCTGTTTTTT CAISEGGGGEELFF
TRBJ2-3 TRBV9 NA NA TGTGCCAGCAGCGTAGTCGGGCATCCCACAGATACGCAGTATTTT CASSVVGHPTDTQYF
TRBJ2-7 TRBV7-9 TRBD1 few TGTGCCAGCCTTAGCCAAAGGGACAGCTTCTACGAGCAGTACTTC CASLSQRDSFYEQYF
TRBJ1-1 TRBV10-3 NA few TGTGCCTCGAGGACTGGGAACACTGAAGCTTTCTTT CASRTGNTEAFF
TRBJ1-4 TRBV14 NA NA TGTGCCAGCAGCCAAGCGGAAAAACTGTTTTTT CASSQAEKLFF